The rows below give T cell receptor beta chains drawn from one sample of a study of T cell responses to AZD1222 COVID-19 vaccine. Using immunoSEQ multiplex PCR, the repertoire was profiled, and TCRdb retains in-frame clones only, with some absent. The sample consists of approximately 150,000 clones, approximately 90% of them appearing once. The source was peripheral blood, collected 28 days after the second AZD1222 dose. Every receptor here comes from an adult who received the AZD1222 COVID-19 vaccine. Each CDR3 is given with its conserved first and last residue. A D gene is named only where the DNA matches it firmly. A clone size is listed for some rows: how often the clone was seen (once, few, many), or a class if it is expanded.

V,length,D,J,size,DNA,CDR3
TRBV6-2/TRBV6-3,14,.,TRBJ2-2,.,TGTGCCAGCAGTTTATCAGGGAGCACCGGGGAGCTGTTTTTT,CASSLSGSTGELFF
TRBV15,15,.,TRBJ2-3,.,TGTGCCACCAGCAGGGCTCGGGGTCGGACAGATACGCAGTATTTT,CATSRARGRTDTQYF
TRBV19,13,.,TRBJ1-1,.,TGTGCCAGTAGTATTTCGGGAAACACTGAAGCTTTCTTT,CASSISGNTEAFF
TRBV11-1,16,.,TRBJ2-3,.,TGTGCCAGCAGCGGTCTAATTGGGACCCCCGCAGATACGCAGTATTTT,CASSGLIGTPADTQYF
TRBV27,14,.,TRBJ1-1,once,TGTGCCAGCAGTTTTCAGGGTAGGGACACTGAAGCTTTCTTT,CASSFQGRDTEAFF
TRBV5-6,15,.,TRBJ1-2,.,TGTGCCAGCAGCTTGGCTCTCCGAGCGGGCTATGGCTACACCTTC,CASSLALRAGYGYTF
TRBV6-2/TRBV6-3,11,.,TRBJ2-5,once,TGTGCCAGCAGTTACCATGAGACCCAGTACTTC,CASSYHETQYF
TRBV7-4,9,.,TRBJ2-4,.,TGTGCCAGCCCCCACATTCAGTACTTC,CASPHIQYF
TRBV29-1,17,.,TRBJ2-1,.,TGCAGCGTTCATGGGCTCTCTCAACTAGCCGCCTACAATGAGCAGTTCTTC,CSVHGLSQLAAYNEQFF
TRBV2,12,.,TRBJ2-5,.,TGTGCCAGCAGTGATGAAGAAGAGACCCAGTACTTC,CASSDEEETQYF
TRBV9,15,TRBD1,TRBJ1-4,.,TGTGCCAGCAGCCCATCGCGGACAGGGAATGAAAAACTGTTTTTT,CASSPSRTGNEKLFF
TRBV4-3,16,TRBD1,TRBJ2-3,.,TGCGCCAGCAGCCAAGGGACAGGGACCCCCCCAGATACGCAGTATTTT,CASSQGTGTPPDTQYF
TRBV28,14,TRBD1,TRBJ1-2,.,TGTGCCAGCGCGCCGGGACAGGGATTACTTGGCTACACCTTC,CASAPGQGLLGYTF
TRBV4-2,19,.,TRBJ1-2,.,TGTGCCAGCAGCCATCTGGGTCGGGGCGCAATAAAGCCAATCTATGGCTACACCTTC,CASSHLGRGAIKPIYGYTF
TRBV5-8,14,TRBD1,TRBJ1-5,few,TGTGCCAGCAGCCCACGGACAGGGCATCAGCCCCAGCATTTT,CASSPRTGHQPQHF
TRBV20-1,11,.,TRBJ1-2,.,TGCAGTGCTAGAGATGGACTCGGCTACACCTTC,CSARDGLGYTF
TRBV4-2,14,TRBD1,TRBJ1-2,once,TGTGCCAGCAGCCAAGAGCACAGGGGATATGGCTACACCTTC,CASSQEHRGYGYTF
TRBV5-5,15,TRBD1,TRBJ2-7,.,TGTGCCAGCAGCTTCACAGGGGGCGAGTGGTACGAGCAGTACTTC,CASSFTGGEWYEQYF
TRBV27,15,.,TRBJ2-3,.,TGTGCCAGCAGTTTCGGGGGCCGGGCGACAGATACGCAGTATTTT,CASSFGGRATDTQYF
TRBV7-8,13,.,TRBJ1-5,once,TGTGCCAGCAGCTTCGATTCTCATCAGCCCCAGCATTTT,CASSFDSHQPQHF
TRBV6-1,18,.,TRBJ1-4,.,TGTGCCAGCAGTGAAAGACAGAGAGCCCCGCCAACTAATGAAAAACTGTTTTTT,CASSERQRAPPTNEKLFF
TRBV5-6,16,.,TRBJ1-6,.,TGTGCCAGCAGCTTGGGGTCAAACTCCTATAATTCACCCCTCCACTTT,CASSLGSNSYNSPLHF
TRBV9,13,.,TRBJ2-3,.,TGTGCCAGCAGCGTCCGGGTGGGCGATACGCAGTATTTT,CASSVRVGDTQYF
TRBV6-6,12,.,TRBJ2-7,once,TGTGCCAGCAGCCCCGAGGCCTACGAGCAGTACTTC,CASSPEAYEQYF
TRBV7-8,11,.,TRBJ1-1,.,TGTGCCAGCAGCTTAATGGGTGAAGCTTTCTTT,CASSLMGEAFF
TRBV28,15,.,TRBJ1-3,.,TGTGCCAGCAGCCGATGGGGGGTCCAGGGGAACACCATATATTTT,CASSRWGVQGNTIYF
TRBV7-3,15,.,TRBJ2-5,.,TGTGCCAGCAGCCGACTGGGGGGACCCCAAGAGACCCAGTACTTC,CASSRLGGPQETQYF
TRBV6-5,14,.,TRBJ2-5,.,TGTGCCAGCAGTTACTCTCCTCGTCCGGAGACCCAGTACTTC,CASSYSPRPETQYF
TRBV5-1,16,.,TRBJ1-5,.,TGCGCCAGCAGCTCCCCCTCGCGCAGGGAGAATCAGCCCCAGCATTTT,CASSSPSRRENQPQHF
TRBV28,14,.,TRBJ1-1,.,TGTGCCAGCAGTCCTCGGCCCCCGTACAAAGAAGCTTTCTTT,CASSPRPPYKEAFF